A single sample gave rise to the 20 T cell receptor beta chains below, sequenced in a study of spatial heterogeneity in lung cancer. TCRdb passed the 5' RACE reads through MiXCR, listing each CDR3 protein once. The sample carries roughly 15,000 distinct CDR3 sequences, over 15% recorded once. This sample's time point: blood at routine non-recurrence follow-up after resection. The starting material was PBMCs, obtained at follow-up. These receptor sequences come from a male donor with early-stage non-small cell lung cancer.

This clonotype was picked up a small number of times. The chain couples TRBV7-2 to TRBJ2-1, with 7 bases that match TRBD1. The germline V gene encodes CDR1 SGHTA and CDR2 FQGNSA. CDR3 length: 14 amino acids. The V and J ends lost 5 bases and 4 bases, in that order; junction bases with no gene match: 5. The CDR3 protein is CASSPGQTYNEQFF. The DNA for the CDR3 is TGTGCCAGCAGCCCGGGACAGACTTACAATGAGCAGTTCTTC.

This clonotype is medium-sized within its sample. The V gene is TRBV18, the J gene TRBJ1-6; a possible D gene is TRBD1 (5 bases). The CDR3 covers 13 residues. V lost 4 bases to trimming and J lost 10 bases, with 11 bases between them. Germline V lookup: CDR1 KGHSH, CDR2 LQKENI. The CDR3 sequence: CASSLPGHSPLHF. The CDR3 nucleotides are TGTGCCAGCTCACTCCCAGGGCACTCACCCCTCCACTTT.

The chain combines TRBV29-1 with TRBJ2-3; D is unresolved. The CDR3 extends over 13 amino acids. CDR1 SQVTM and CDR2 ANQGSEA come from the germline V gene. CDR3 nucleotides: TGCAGAGTCGGGTCGCCTAGCACAGATACGCAGTATTTT. Amino acid sequence: CRVGSPSTDTQYF.

At least ten counts were recorded for this clonotype. The genes are TRBV7-9 and TRBJ2-5, with 7 bases aligning to TRBD1. The CDR3 loop spans 14 amino acids. Germline CDR1 SEHNR, CDR2 FQNEAQ (reference sequence). With 5 bases clipped from V and 2 bases from J, the junction kept 5 bases outside the gene matches. CDR3 sequence (DNA): TGTGCCAGCAGCCAGAGGGACAGACAAGAGACCCAGTACTTC. Its protein is CASSQRDRQETQYF.

Relative to its sample, this clonotype is medium-sized. The rearrangement links TRBV5-1 to TRBJ1-5; D gene ambiguous. This CDR3 contains 13 residues. V was cut by 4 bases and J by 6 bases, with 11 bases left in between. Germline loops: CDR1 SGHRS, CDR2 YFSETQ. CDR3 coding DNA: TGCGCCAGCAGCCTAATGGGCGGTCAGCCCCAGCATTTT. It yields the protein CASSLMGGQPQHF.

By proportion, this clonotype is medium-sized. The CDR3 sequence is CASSEGQLSTDTQYF. The CDR3 bases are TGTGCCAGCAGTGAGGGACAGCTCAGCACAGATACGCAGTATTTT. The chain links TRBV6-1 to TRBJ2-3, with 7 bases lining up with TRBD1. J was trimmed by 0 bases and V by 3 bases; bases with no gene match: 3. CDR3 size: 15 residues. Germline V CDR1 and CDR2: MNHNS, SASEGT.

This clonotype is labeled medium-sized. J is TRBJ2-2 and V is TRBV19; 7 nucleotides agree with TRBD1. The CDR3 runs to 14 residues. Losses at the gene ends were 10 bases for V and 3 bases for J; bases not matched to a gene: 8. From germline, CDR1 is LNHDA and CDR2 SQIVND (reference sequence). The CDR3 coding sequence is TGTGCCACCACCGACAGGGAGTACACCGGGGAGCTGTTTTTT. Protein: CATTDREYTGELFF.

V usage is TRBV9 and J usage is TRBJ2-3; 11 nucleotides line up with TRBD2. The junction had 8 bases not matched to a gene; V was cut back by 2 bases and J by 0 bases. CDR3 length equals 18 residues. Germline assignment: CDR1 SGDLS and CDR2 YYNGEE. The CDR3 DNA sequence: TGTGCCAGCAGCGTCTCGGTTAGCGGGGGGGCGAGCACAGATACGCAGTATTTT. It translates to CASSVSVSGGASTDTQYF.

As DNA, the CDR3 is TGTGCCAGCAGTTACTCTACAGGGTTGGGCACTGAAGCTTTCTTT. This sequence encodes CASSYSTGLGTEAFF. The J gene is TRBJ1-1, the V gene TRBV6-5; D is possibly TRBD1 (6 bases). CDR1 MNHEY and CDR2 SVGAGI come from the germline V gene. The V and J ends lost 0 bases and 4 bases respectively, with 12 bases between them. There are 15 residues in the CDR3.

The chain is built from TRBV7-8 and TRBJ1-1, with TRBD1 identical over 7 bases. J gave up 4 bases and V 6 bases, and 5 bases lay outside the gene matches. The CDR3 runs to 13 residues. Germline assignment: CDR1 SGHVS and CDR2 FQNEAQ. Here the CDR3 reads CASSPQGSTEAFF. In nucleotides, the CDR3 is TGTGCCAGCAGTCCACAGGGGAGCACTGAAGCTTTCTTT.

This clonotype was observed many times. The CDR3 DNA reads TGCGCCAGCAGGGTAGCGGGGCCTTACGAGCAGTACTTC. Encoded protein: CASRVAGPYEQYF. The chain joins TRBV5-1 to TRBJ2-7, with TRBD2 matching 8 bases. Germline CDR1 is SGHRS and CDR2 is YFSETQ. After removal of 5 bases from V and 4 bases from J, the junction contained 5 bases not matched to a gene. The CDR3 has 13 residues. The full variable domain, completed using reference TRBV5-1 and TRBJ2-7, is KAGVTQTPRYLIKTRGQQVTLSCSPISGHRSVSWYQQTPGQGLQFLFEYFSETQRNKGNFPGRFSGRQFSNSRSEMNVSTLELGDSALYLCASRVAGPYEQYFGPGTRLTVT.

This clonotype was seen more than once but under ten times. The rearrangement joins TRBV18 to TRBJ1-2, with 7 bases identical to TRBD1. Germline CDR1 reads KGHSH; CDR2 reads LQKENI. Trimming removed 4 bases from V and 4 bases from J; junction bases left unmatched: 3. The CDR3 is 13 amino acids. CDR3 sequence: CASSQGAGYGYTF. The CDR3 coding sequence is TGTGCCAGCTCACAGGGGGCCGGCTATGGCTACACCTTC. Full variable domain (outside the CDR3, taken from reference TRBV18 and TRBJ1-2): NAGVMQNPRHLVRRRGQEARLRCSPMKGHSHVYWYRQLPEEGLKFMVYLQKENIIDESGMPKERFSAEFPKEGPSILRIQQVVRGDSAAYFCASSQGAGYGYTFGSGTRLTVV.

V and J are TRBV24-1 and TRBJ2-3; no reliable D call. V shed 5 bases and J shed 8 bases, with 7 bases lying between them. Per germline, CDR1 KGHDR and CDR2 SFDVKD. The CDR3 totals 11 residues. This CDR3 reads CATSARATQYF. CDR3 DNA: TGTGCCACCAGTGCAAGGGCTACGCAGTATTTT.

The V gene is TRBV29-1, the J gene TRBJ2-1; TRBD1 matches 9 bases. The CDR3 spans 17 residues. V was pared by 4 bases and J by 8 bases, with 18 bases of the junction left unmatched. Per the germline V gene, CDR1 is SQVTM and CDR2 is ANQGSEA. CDR3 in amino acids: CSVVPWASDRGVDEQFF. CDR3 nucleotide sequence: TGCAGCGTTGTGCCATGGGCGTCGGACAGGGGAGTCGATGAGCAGTTCTTC.

The chain uses TRBV5-1 and TRBJ1-1; TRBD1 aligns across 9 bases. This CDR3 comprises 16 residues. Germline loops: CDR1 SGHRS, CDR2 YFSETQ. J gave up 2 bases and V 0 bases, and 5 bases lay outside the gene matches. CDR3 region: CASSLGPTGGNTEAFF. The CDR3 DNA sequence: TGCGCCAGCAGCTTGGGACCGACAGGGGGAAACACTGAAGCTTTCTTT.

This clonotype was counted between two and nine times. The chain carries TRBV29-1 and TRBJ1-4; 8 nucleotides line up with TRBD1. The CDR3 is 13 amino acids. Looked up from germline, CDR1 is SQVTM and CDR2 is ANQGSEA. V shed 6 bases and J 6 bases; nucleotides not matched to a gene: 6. CDR3 region: CSVSPGGDEKLFF. The DNA for the CDR3 is TGCAGCGTAAGCCCAGGGGGCGATGAAAAACTGTTTTTT.

The chain is built from TRBV4-1 and TRBJ1-3; 7 nucleotides line up with TRBD1. Germline V gene lookup returns CDR1 MGHRA and CDR2 YSYEKL. With V trimmed by 2 bases and J by 5 bases, 6 bases remained unmatched. This CDR3 region has 15 residues. CDR3 loop: CASSQPGQQRNTIYF. Here the CDR3 DNA reads TGCGCCAGCAGCCAACCGGGACAGCAGAGAAACACCATATATTTT.

This clonotype was seen repeatedly, ten times or more. The chain recombines TRBV6-5 with TRBJ1-2; D possibly corresponds to TRBD1 (6 bases). CDR1 and CDR2 from the germline V gene are MNHEY and SVGAGI. V was pared by 6 bases and J by 6 bases, with 20 bases between. The CDR3 is 15 amino acids. The CDR3 DNA is TGTGCCAGCAGAACCGGACAGTCGTCAGGGGATGGCTACACCTTC. It specifies CASRTGQSSGDGYTF.

The CDR3 coding sequence is TGCGCCAGCAGCTTGGGGGATCCAAATATAAAGACTGAAGCTTTCTTT. Translation: CASSLGDPNIKTEAFF. The chain links TRBV5-1 to TRBJ1-1; no reliable D call. The CDR3 extends over 16 amino acids. Germline V lookup: CDR1 SGHRS, CDR2 YFSETQ. Trimming cost V 0 bases and J 5 bases, with 17 bases left between them.

This clonotype is medium-sized by share. The J gene is TRBJ1-1, the V gene TRBV12-3 or TRBV12-4; a weak D match, TRBD1 (5 bases). The V end lost 10 bases, the J end lost 0 bases, and 12 bases lay between the germline ends. CDR3 length equals 13 residues. CDR3: CATRTPLNTEAFF. In DNA, the CDR3 is TGTGCCACAAGGACACCGTTGAACACTGAAGCTTTCTTT.